This TCR beta chain comes out of a study of cytomegalovirus exposure and HLA in healthy donors. About the research overall: T cells numbering about 200 million yielded more than 100 million unique TCR beta sequences in an earlier analysis.

A single count supports this clone. The antigen is not known. Overall study results and limits: According to reports, the classifier identified cytomegalovirus status with high specificity and sensitivity. Apparent HLA restriction characterized most CMV-associated TCR beta chains in a later analysis.

In the PCR, 60 Vbeta and 13 Jbeta primers were used. Clones were read by immunoSEQ multiplex PCR, and TCRdb kept only the in-frame ones, dropping some. This table holds roughly 190,000 clones, approximately 70% found once. At sampling all donors were nominally healthy, likely with unrecorded immune exposures. The TCR sequence derives from a woman younger than 45 in good health and CMV-seronegative. Input material: PBMCs.

Here the CDR3 DNA reads TGTGCCAGCAGCTTAAATAGGGGGCTGGGTCAGCCCCAGCATTTT. Encoded protein: CASSLNRGLGQPQHF. The chain joins TRBV7-2 to TRBJ1-5, with 7 positions matching TRBD1. Germline CDR1 SGHTA, CDR2 FQGNSA. V dropped 2 bases and J dropped 6; count of bases not matched to a gene: 7. This CDR3 contains 15 residues.